Sequencing of this T cell receptor (beta chain) was carried out in a study of T cell responses to AZD1222 COVID-19 vaccine. The study, taken as a whole, reports: Just a handful of AZD1222 recipients were seropositive at baseline. All repertoire sampling was performed exclusively after the peak T cell response. Nearly half of unique spike-specific TCRs reportedly avoided B.1.351 and B.1.1.7 mutated regions. White British people made up most donors, females outnumbered males, and clonal diversity was possibly underestimated.

This CDR3 is built from 14 residues. Trimming took 5 bases from V and 4 from J, leaving 13 bases between them. Germline assignment: CDR1 LGHDT and CDR2 YNNKEL (reference sequence). TCRdb keeps only in-frame clones here, not all; method: immunoSEQ multiplex PCR. This sample has tens of thousands of clones; 80% to 90% occur once, and the top ten carry approximately 31%. On this clone: Its matching antigen is unknown.

The receptor was isolated from an adult in good health. This material consisted of peripheral blood, taken on day 0 of AZD1222 vaccination. The chain couples TRBV3-1 (or the pseudogene TRBV3-2) to TRBJ2-3, with D unclear. This CDR3 reads CASSLTDSADTQYF. The CDR3 nucleotides read TGTGCCAGCAGCTTGACGGATTCGGCAGATACGCAGTATTTT.